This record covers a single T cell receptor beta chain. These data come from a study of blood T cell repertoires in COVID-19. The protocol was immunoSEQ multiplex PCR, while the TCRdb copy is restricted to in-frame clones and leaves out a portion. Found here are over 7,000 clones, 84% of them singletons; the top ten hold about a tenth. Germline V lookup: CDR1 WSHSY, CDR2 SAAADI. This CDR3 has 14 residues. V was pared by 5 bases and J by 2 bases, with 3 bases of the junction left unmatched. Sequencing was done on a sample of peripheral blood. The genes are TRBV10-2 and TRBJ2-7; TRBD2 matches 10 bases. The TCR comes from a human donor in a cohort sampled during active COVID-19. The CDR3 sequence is CASSSSGGTYEQYF. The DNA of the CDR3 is TGCGCCAGCAGTTCTAGCGGGGGAACCTACGAGCAGTACTTC.